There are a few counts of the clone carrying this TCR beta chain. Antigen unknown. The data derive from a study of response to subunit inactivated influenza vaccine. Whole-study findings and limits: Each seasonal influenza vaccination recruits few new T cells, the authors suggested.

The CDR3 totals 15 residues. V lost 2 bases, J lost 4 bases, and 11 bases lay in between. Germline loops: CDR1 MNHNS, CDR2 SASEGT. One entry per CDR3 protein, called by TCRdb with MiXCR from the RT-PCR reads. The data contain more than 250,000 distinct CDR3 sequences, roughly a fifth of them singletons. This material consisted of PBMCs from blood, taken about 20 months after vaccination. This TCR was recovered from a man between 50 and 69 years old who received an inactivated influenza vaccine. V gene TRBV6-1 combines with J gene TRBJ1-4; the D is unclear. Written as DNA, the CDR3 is TGTGCCAGCAGTGAAAGTCCTTATCATAATGAAAAACTGTTTTTT. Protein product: CASSESPYHNEKLFF.